This T cell receptor (beta chain) was sequenced during a study of T cell changes during pregnancy in multiple sclerosis. Clones were read by immunoSEQ multiplex PCR, and TCRdb kept only the in-frame ones, dropping some. Of about 120,000 clones in the sample, approximately 93% were seen once. This clone was observed once. This CDR3 has 14 amino acids. CDR1 is SQVTM, CDR2 ANQGSEA, per germline. V was clipped by 4 bases and J by 0 bases, with 10 bases between them. The sample here was peripheral blood, taken before pregnancy. The genes are TRBV29-1 and TRBJ2-1; D gene ambiguous. The source is a female donor with multiple sclerosis, enrolled in a pregnancy study. The CDR3 sequence is CSVAATYSYNEQFF. CDR3 DNA: TGCAGCGTTGCCGCGACATACTCCTACAATGAGCAGTTCTTC.